The sequence of this T cell receptor (beta chain) was determined in a study of blood T cell repertoires in COVID-19. For the study at large: Donors in the United States, Italy and Spain gave samples during acute or convalescent COVID-19. PBMCs, B-cell-depleted T cells, or T cells provided the cDNA or gDNA that made up the material.

Germline V lookup: CDR1 MNHEY, CDR2 SMNVEV (reference sequence). V lost 4 bases to trimming and J lost 7 bases; unmatched junction nucleotides: 3. The CDR3 extends over 14 amino acids. In the study's own analysis: Estimation of nucleated cell counts was performed using reference gene primer amplification. The method was immunoSEQ multiplex PCR; TCRdb's version includes in-frame clones alone and lacks a portion of them. From that table come the V and J calls and clone size; the DNA was used to work out D and trimming. The data hold approximately 150,000 clones, with 75% to 90% observed a single time. The chain combines TRBV27 with TRBJ1-6, with 8 bases fitting TRBD1. Sequencing was carried out using peripheral blood. This receptor was obtained from a man in his sixties with active or convalescent COVID-19. Written as DNA, the CDR3 is TGTGCCAGCAGTTACGACAGGGGAAATTCACCCCTCCACTTT. This codes for CASSYDRGNSPLHF.